This TCR beta chain was identified during a study of shared clonotypes between healthy human individuals. Turning to the study itself: Contributing individuals were two females and a few males aged 18 to 49. There were three CD4 naive, three CD4 memory, two CD8 naive and one CD8 memory plates per donor. Study outcomes and limitations: Memory subsets generally showed smaller estimated richness than naive subsets did.

For each subset, genomic DNA was distributed in equal portions over several immunoSEQ plates. Sequencing used immunoSEQ multiplex PCR; TCRdb keeps in-frame clones, though not all of them. Of 950,000 to 1,100,000 clones in the sample, about 77% were seen once. In regard to this clone: Its matching antigen is unknown.

The source is a young man in good health. Sequenced input: memory CD4+ T cells sorted from blood. Subset specified: CD45RA-negative fraction.

In nucleotides, the CDR3 is TGTGCCAGCAGTTCCCAGTCACGGGGGGGACAAGAGACCCAGTACTTC. It specifies CASSSQSRGGQETQYF. The chain employs TRBV2 and TRBJ2-5; 8 bases are shared with TRBD2. This CDR3 comprises 16 residues. V dropped 5 bases and J dropped 2; count of bases not matched to a gene: 10. In germline, CDR1 is SNHLY, CDR2 FYNNEI.